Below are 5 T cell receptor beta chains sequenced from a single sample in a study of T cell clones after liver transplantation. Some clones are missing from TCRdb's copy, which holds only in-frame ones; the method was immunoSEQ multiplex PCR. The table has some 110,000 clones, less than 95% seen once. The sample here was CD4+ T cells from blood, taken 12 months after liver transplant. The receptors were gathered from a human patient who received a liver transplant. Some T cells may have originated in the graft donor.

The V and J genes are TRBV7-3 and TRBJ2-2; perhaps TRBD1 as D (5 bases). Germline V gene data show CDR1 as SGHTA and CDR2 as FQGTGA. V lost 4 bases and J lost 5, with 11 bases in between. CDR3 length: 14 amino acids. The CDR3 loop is CASSSPRETGELFF. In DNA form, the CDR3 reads TGTGCCAGCAGCTCCCCCAGGGAAACCGGGGAGCTGTTTTTT.

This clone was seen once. DNA of the CDR3: TGCGCCAGCACCCCGGTCAGCGGGATCGGAGGCAATGAGCAGTTCTTC. This codes for CASTPVSGIGGNEQFF. The V and J genes are TRBV4-3 and TRBJ2-1; 7 bases agree with TRBD2. Germline CDR1 reads LGHNA; CDR2 reads YSLEER. The junction had 15 bases not matched to a gene; V was cut back by 7 bases and J by 6 bases. The CDR3 runs to 16 residues.

The CDR3, as DNA: TGCGCCAGCAGCCATGTCCGGGATTCAAACATTCAGTACTTC. Translation gives CASSHVRDSNIQYF. The chain uses TRBV4-1 and TRBJ2-4; TRBD2 is a possible D gene (5 bases). V was pared by 3 bases and J by 6 bases, with 12 bases between. The CDR3 spans 14 residues. Germline V lookup: CDR1 MGHRA, CDR2 YSYEKL.

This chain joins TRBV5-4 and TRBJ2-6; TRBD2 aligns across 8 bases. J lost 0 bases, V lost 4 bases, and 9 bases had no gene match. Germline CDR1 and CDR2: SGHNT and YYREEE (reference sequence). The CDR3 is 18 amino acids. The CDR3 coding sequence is TGTGCCAGCAGCCCACCGGGACTAGGTAGCTCTGGGGCCAACGTCCTGACTTTC. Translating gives CASSPPGLGSSGANVLTF.

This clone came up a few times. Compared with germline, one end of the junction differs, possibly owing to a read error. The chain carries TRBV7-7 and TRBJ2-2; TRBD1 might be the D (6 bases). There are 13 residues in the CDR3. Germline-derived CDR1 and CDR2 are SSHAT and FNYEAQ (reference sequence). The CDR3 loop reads CASSNTGPGELFF. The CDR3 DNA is TGTGCTAGCAGCAATACAGGGCCCGGGGAGCTGTTTTTT.